A selection of T cell receptor beta chains follows, all from one sample in a study of cytomegalovirus exposure and HLA in healthy donors. Here immunoSEQ multiplex PCR was the method, and the copy in TCRdb shows in-frame clones only, minus some. The sample consists of approximately 190,000 clones, roughly 76% of them appearing once. Sample: PBMCs. The receptor source for this set is a man in his forties or fifties in good health and CMV-seropositive. The CDR3 runs from the conserved cysteine through the conserved F or W. The D gene is left open where the match is weak. The size field is filled for only some rows; it gives once, few, many or a size class.

size: NA; D: NA; V: TRBV28; J: TRBJ1-4; CDR3: CASSPGALNEKLFF; DNA: TGTGCCAGCAGTCCCGGAGCCCTTAATGAAAAACTGTTTTTT
size: few; D: NA; V: TRBV18; J: TRBJ1-1; CDR3: CASSPLPGDTEAFF; DNA: TGTGCCAGCTCACCACTGCCGGGGGACACTGAAGCTTTCTTT
size: NA; D: TRBD2; V: TRBV7-9; J: TRBJ2-7; CDR3: CASSFGSGGPPYEQYF; DNA: TGTGCCAGCAGCTTTGGAAGCGGGGGACCTCCCTACGAGCAGTACTTC
size: few; D: TRBD2; V: TRBV13; J: TRBJ2-3; CDR3: CASSRLAGLTDTQYF; DNA: TGTGCCAGCAGCCGGTTAGCGGGCCTCACAGATACGCAGTATTTT
size: NA; D: NA; V: TRBV7-2; J: TRBJ1-2; CDR3: CASSLRGGTSYGYTF; DNA: TGTGCCAGCAGCTTACGTGGAGGTACTTCTTATGGCTACACCTTC
size: NA; D: NA; V: TRBV7-2; J: TRBJ1-2; CDR3: CASSPRGALANYGYTF; DNA: TGTGCCAGCAGCCCCCGGGGAGCCCTAGCTAACTATGGCTACACCTTC
size: NA; D: NA; V: TRBV5-1; J: TRBJ2-2; CDR3: CASTRVNTGELFF; DNA: TGCGCCAGCACCCGGGTCAATACCGGGGAGCTGTTTTTT
size: NA; D: TRBD1; V: TRBV29-1; J: TRBJ1-5; CDR3: CSVGGDRGAGQPQHF; DNA: TGCAGCGTTGGGGGGGACAGGGGCGCGGGTCAGCCCCAGCATTTT
size: NA; D: NA; V: TRBV19; J: TRBJ2-5; CDR3: CASSWGETQYF; DNA: TGTGCCAGTAGTTGGGGCGAGACCCAGTACTTC
size: NA; D: TRBD1; V: TRBV7-2; J: TRBJ1-3; CDR3: CASSSDRVNTIYF; DNA: TGTGCCAGCAGCTCAGACAGGGTTAACACCATATATTTT
size: NA; D: TRBD1; V: TRBV13; J: TRBJ2-5; CDR3: CASSSSGTGVQETQYF; DNA: TGTGCCAGCAGCTCCTCCGGGACAGGGGTTCAAGAGACCCAGTACTTC
size: NA; D: NA; V: TRBV2; J: TRBJ2-1; CDR3: CASSERGHEQFF; DNA: TGTGCCAGCAGTGAACGCGGTCATGAGCAGTTCTTC
size: NA; D: NA; V: TRBV30; J: TRBJ2-7; CDR3: CAWSFGGSEQYF; DNA: TGTGCCTGGAGCTTCGGGGGTAGCGAGCAGTACTTC
size: NA; D: TRBD1; V: TRBV12-5; J: TRBJ1-1; CDR3: CASGPGRGYEAFF; DNA: TGTGCTAGTGGTCCCGGCAGGGGGTATGAAGCTTTCTTT
size: NA; D: NA; V: TRBV6-5; J: TRBJ1-5; CDR3: CASMVPYSNQPQHF; DNA: TGTGCCAGCATGGTACCCTATAGCAATCAGCCCCAGCATTTT
size: few; D: TRBD2; V: TRBV7-2; J: TRBJ2-3; CDR3: CASSLSAGGSTDTQYF; DNA: TGTGCCAGCAGCTTATCAGCGGGGGGGTCCACAGATACGCAGTATTTT
size: NA; D: TRBD1; V: TRBV18; J: TRBJ2-3; CDR3: CASSRSRTGGSTDTQYF; DNA: TGTGCCAGCTCACGATCTCGGACAGGTGGAAGCACAGATACGCAGTATTTT
size: few; D: NA; V: TRBV4-1; J: TRBJ1-5; CDR3: CASSQEWGGNQPQHF; DNA: TGCGCCAGCAGCCAAGAATGGGGAGGCAATCAGCCCCAGCATTTT
size: NA; D: NA; V: TRBV6-5; J: TRBJ1-1; CDR3: CASRRGGGEAFF; DNA: TGTGCCAGCAGGAGGGGAGGGGGTGAAGCTTTCTTT
size: NA; D: TRBD1; V: TRBV6-6; J: TRBJ2-1; CDR3: CASSYPKGDRYNEQFF; DNA: TGTGCCAGCAGTTACCCCAAAGGGGACAGGTACAATGAGCAGTTCTTC
size: few; D: NA; V: TRBV2; J: TRBJ1-1; CDR3: CATPHGGRIMNTEAFF; DNA: TGTGCCACCCCCCACGGCGGCAGAATAATGAACACTGAAGCTTTCTTT
size: NA; D: TRBD1; V: TRBV12-5; J: TRBJ1-4; CDR3: CASGFVGGDTGNEKLFF; DNA: TGTGCTAGTGGTTTTGTAGGGGGCGATACCGGGAATGAAAAACTGTTTTTT
size: NA; D: NA; V: TRBV4-1; J: TRBJ2-7; CDR3: CASSQEGRSSYEQYF; DNA: TGCGCCAGCAGCCAAGAGGGGAGGAGCTCCTACGAGCAGTACTTC
size: NA; D: TRBD1; V: TRBV6-6; J: TRBJ2-7; CDR3: CASSYPGQASYEQYF; DNA: TGTGCCAGCAGTTACCCGGGACAGGCCTCCTACGAGCAGTACTTC
size: NA; D: NA; V: TRBV19; J: TRBJ2-7; CDR3: CASKQDLESYEQYF; DNA: TGTGCCAGTAAACAGGATCTAGAATCCTACGAGCAGTACTTC
size: NA; D: NA; V: TRBV4-1; J: TRBJ2-5; CDR3: CASSQFTGMETQYF; DNA: TGCGCCAGCAGCCAATTTACAGGGATGGAGACCCAGTACTTC
size: NA; D: NA; V: TRBV6-1; J: TRBJ2-7; CDR3: CASSDRGISYEQYF; DNA: TGTGCCAGCAGTGACCGGGGAATTTCCTACGAGCAGTACTTC
size: NA; D: TRBD1; V: TRBV27; J: TRBJ1-2; CDR3: CASSPDRGGIYTF; DNA: TGTGCCAGCAGTCCGGACAGGGGAGGTATCTACACCTTC
size: NA; D: TRBD2; V: TRBV5-1; J: TRBJ2-3; CDR3: CASSLGEGTDTQYF; DNA: TGCGCCAGCAGCTTGGGGGAGGGTACAGATACGCAGTATTTT